These 30 T cell receptor beta chains originate from one sample sequenced in a study of PD-1 blockade in classical Hodgkin lymphoma. The time point is: cycle 4 day 1 (C4D1), after less than seven weeks of nivolumab. Every patient experienced relapse after autologous stem cell transplantation, and brentuximab vedotin exposure varied. Investigators isolated CD4+ T cells from thawed PBMCs through magnetic negative selection. The repertoire was sequenced with immunoSEQ multiplex PCR; TCRdb's copy has only in-frame clones and lacks some. Found here are fewer than 35,000 clones, about 86% of them singletons; the top ten hold under 1%. Sequenced here: CD4+ T cells from blood, sampled before the fourth cycle of nivolumab. All receptors derive from a human donor with classical Hodgkin lymphoma.

The V call is TRBV30, the J call TRBJ2-7, with D possibly matching TRBD1 (6 bases). This CDR3 spans 15 amino acids. V lost 5 bases and J lost 0, with 17 bases in between. CDR1 GTSNPN and CDR2 SVGIG come from the germline V gene (reference sequence). The CDR3 sequence is CAWATGTPSSYEQYF. DNA of the CDR3: TGTGCCTGGGCGACCGGGACACCGAGCTCCTACGAGCAGTACTTC. The full variable domain, rest sourced from reference TRBV30 and TRBJ2-7, is SQTIHQWPATLVQPVGSPLSLECTVEGTSNPNLYWYRQAAGRGLQLLFYSVGIGQISSEVPQNLSASRPQDRQFILSSKKLLLSDSGFYLCAWATGTPSSYEQYFGPGTRLTVT.

The chain links TRBV7-3 to TRBJ2-2, with D uncertain. The germline V and J ends were trimmed by 3 bases and 1 base, with 3 bases remaining between them. Germline V gene data show CDR1 as SGHTA and CDR2 as FQGTGA. The CDR3 runs to 13 residues. The CDR3 is CASSFGNTGELFF. The CDR3 nucleotides are TGTGCCAGCAGCTTTGGGAACACCGGGGAGCTGTTTTTT. Full variable domain (missing parts from reference TRBV7-3 and TRBJ2-2): GAGVSQTPSNKVTEKGKYVELRCDPISGHTALYWYRQSLGQGPEFLIYFQGTGAADDSGLPNDRFFAVRPEGSVSTLKIQRTERGDSAVYLCASSFGNTGELFFGEGSRLTVL.

The V gene is TRBV28, the J gene TRBJ1-3, with D possibly being TRBD1 (6 bases). The length of the CDR3 is 15 residues. The V end was cut by 7 bases, the J end by 3 bases, with 16 bases between. The germline V gene encodes CDR1 MDHEN and CDR2 SYDVKM. The CDR3 region has the DNA TGTGCCAGCAATAACCCCGGGGGGCTTGGAAACACCATATATTTT. Translation: CASNNPGGLGNTIYF.

This clone has only one observation. It is unclear where the CDR3 begins or ends on the DNA, so no DNA is shown, and the CDR3 is as TCRdb lists it. The CDR3 spells CVRSLRDFGAGNTIYF. The chain has TRBV7-5 and TRBJ1-3; the table's D gene call, TRBD1, was not cross checked with the DNA. TRBV7-5 is designated a pseudogene. The CDR3 sequence runs 16 residues, both termini included.

This chain joins TRBV11-2 and TRBJ2-3; D remains ambiguous. CDR1 is SGHAT, CDR2 FQNNGV, per germline. The length of the CDR3 is 14 residues. Deletions cut 3 bases from V and 3 bases from J, with 10 bases between. CDR3 amino acids: CASSFLAGTDTQYF. The CDR3 bases are TGTGCCAGCAGCTTTCTCGCTGGGACAGATACGCAGTATTTT.

The V and J genes are TRBV7-3 and TRBJ2-5; D gene uncertain. Germline CDR1 is SGHTA and CDR2 is FQGTGA. The CDR3 runs 13 residues. Trimming took 5 bases from V and 2 from J, leaving 9 bases between them. CDR3 sequence: CASSPLEQETQYF. The DNA for the CDR3 is TGTGCCAGCAGCCCCCTCGAACAAGAGACCCAGTACTTC.

The chain employs TRBV5-6 and TRBJ2-3; D is undetermined. The CDR3 loop spans 14 amino acids. Germline CDR1 and CDR2: SGHDT and YYEEEE. Deletions cut 1 base from V and 0 bases from J, with 6 bases between. This CDR3 is CASSLRASTDTQYF. In nucleotides, the CDR3 is TGTGCCAGCAGCTTGAGGGCTAGCACAGATACGCAGTATTTT. Complete variable domain (other parts from reference TRBV5-6 and TRBJ2-3): DAGVTQSPTHLIKTRGQQVTLRCSPKSGHDTVSWYQQALGQGPQFIFQYYEEEERQRGNFPDRFSGHQFPNYSSELNVNALLLGDSALYLCASSLRASTDTQYFGPGTRLTVL.

The chain has TRBV2 and TRBJ2-7; no firm D call. The CDR3 extends over 12 amino acids. Germline assignment: CDR1 SNHLY and CDR2 FYNNEI. Trimming stripped 5 bases from V and 3 bases from J, with 8 bases between. The CDR3 sequence is CASSLDYYEQYF. CDR3 in DNA: TGTGCCAGCAGTCTAGATTACTACGAGCAGTACTTC.

This chain links TRBV2 with TRBJ2-5; 9 bases align to TRBD2. CDR3 length: 14 residues. Germline V lookup: CDR1 SNHLY, CDR2 FYNNEI. V gave up 5 bases and J gave up 5 bases; unmatched junction bases: 6. DNA of the CDR3: TGTGCCAGCAGTTCGGGACTAGCCCGGGAGACCCAGTACTTC. Residues: CASSSGLARETQYF.

This chain links TRBV7-7 with TRBJ2-5; perhaps TRBD2 as D (5 bases). V shed 1 base and J shed 0 bases, with 6 bases lying between them. Germline V gene lookup returns CDR1 SSHAT and CDR2 FNYEAQ (reference sequence). The CDR3 is 14 amino acids. The CDR3 nucleotides are TGTGCCAGCAGCTTAGGAGGGTACCAAGAGACCCAGTACTTC. This codes for CASSLGGYQETQYF.

V usage is TRBV6-1 and J usage is TRBJ2-3; D gene ambiguous. This CDR3 spans 15 amino acids. The germline V gene encodes CDR1 MNHNS and CDR2 SASEGT. V was clipped by 1 base and J by 5 bases, with 13 bases between them. The CDR3 coding sequence is TGTGCCAGCAGTGAAGGGGCTGGTCAGGTAGATACGCAGTATTTT. Its protein is CASSEGAGQVDTQYF.

The genes are TRBV5-6 and TRBJ1-1; the match to TRBD1 covers 9 bases. Trimming removed 4 bases from V and 0 bases from J; junction bases left unmatched: 13. Germline V gene sequence: CDR1 SGHDT, CDR2 YYEEEE. This CDR3 spans 18 amino acids. The CDR3 sequence: CASSPKWDREYVNTEAFF. CDR3 DNA: TGTGCCAGCAGCCCCAAATGGGACAGGGAGTACGTGAACACTGAAGCTTTCTTT.

The table lists this clone with a few counts. The genes are TRBV19 and TRBJ2-4; TRBD1 aligns across 10 bases. The CDR3 covers 13 residues. After removal of 5 bases from V and 7 bases from J, the junction contained 2 bases not matched to a gene. Germline values: CDR1 LNHDA, CDR2 SQIVND (reference sequence). CDR3 residues: CASSAGQGNIQYF. CDR3 bases: TGTGCCAGTAGTGCGGGACAGGGGAACATTCAGTACTTC.

V usage is TRBV27 and J usage is TRBJ2-4; 7 bases match TRBD1. Germline trimming cut 0 bases from V and 7 bases from J; bases unmatched to any gene: 9. The CDR3 spans 16 residues. CDR1 is MNHEY and CDR2 is SMNVEV in the germline V gene (reference sequence). The DNA of the CDR3 is TGTGCCAGCAGTTTATCGGGGTCAGGGGGTTTTAACATTCAGTACTTC. Translated, it gives CASSLSGSGGFNIQYF.

The V gene is TRBV7-2, the J gene TRBJ1-6, with 9 positions matching TRBD1. After removal of 2 bases from V and 1 base from J, the junction contained 6 bases not matched to a gene. Germline-derived CDR1 and CDR2 are SGHTA and FQGNSA. The CDR3 is 18 amino acids. The chain's CDR3 is CASSLQGQGISYNSPLHF. The CDR3 region has the DNA TGTGCCAGCAGCTTACAAGGACAGGGGATTTCCTATAATTCACCCCTCCACTTT.

The V call is TRBV6-5, the J call TRBJ2-7; D perhaps matches TRBD1 (5 bases). This CDR3 comprises 15 residues. Germline V lookup: CDR1 MNHEY, CDR2 SVGAGI. The ends were cut back, 5 bases at V and 2 bases at J, with 16 bases in the middle. CDR3 DNA: TGTGCCAGCAGTCTTTACCCCGACAGCACCTACGAGCAGTACTTC. Protein product: CASSLYPDSTYEQYF.

The V call is TRBV27, the J call TRBJ1-2, with 10 positions matching TRBD1. Germline CDR1 is MNHEY and CDR2 is SMNVEV (reference sequence). V shed 6 bases, J shed 3 bases, and the junction held 4 bases outside the gene matches. The CDR3 spans 14 residues. The CDR3 region is CASRGTGVDYGYTF. The DNA for the CDR3 is TGTGCCAGCAGGGGGACAGGGGTGGACTATGGCTACACCTTC.

The V and J genes are TRBV18 and TRBJ1-3, with no clear D. Looked up from germline, CDR1 is KGHSH and CDR2 is LQKENI. Trimming cost V 4 bases and J 2 bases, with 9 bases left between them. The CDR3 length is 14 residues. The CDR3 DNA sequence: TGTGCCAGCTCACACATGGACGCTGGAAACACCATATATTTT. Encoded protein: CASSHMDAGNTIYF. The full variable domain, its missing parts supplied by reference TRBV18 and TRBJ1-3, is NAGVMQNPRHLVRRRGQEARLRCSPMKGHSHVYWYRQLPEEGLKFMVYLQKENIIDESGMPKERFSAEFPKEGPSILRIQQVVRGDSAAYFCASSHMDAGNTIYFGEGSWLTVV.

This clone was found a few times. V gene TRBV19 combines with J gene TRBJ1-5; a possible D gene is TRBD1 (5 bases). Germline V gene lookup returns CDR1 LNHDA and CDR2 SQIVND (reference sequence). The V gene lost 0 bases and the J gene lost 3 bases, with 9 bases spanning the gap. The CDR3 is made up of 15 amino acids. This CDR3 reads CASSIEGRDNQPQHF. Here the CDR3 DNA reads TGTGCCAGTAGTATAGAGGGCAGGGACAATCAGCCCCAGCATTTT.

The chain combines TRBV7-2 with TRBJ2-7; D uncertain. The CDR3 has 13 amino acids. V lost 5 bases to trimming and J lost 2 bases, with 10 bases between them. Germline V gene lookup returns CDR1 SGHTA and CDR2 FQGNSA. For the CDR3, the DNA is TGTGCCAGCAGCCCCTCGGCTACCTACGAGCAGTACTTC. This translates into CASSPSATYEQYF.

This clone was recorded only once. This sequence joins TRBV9 and TRBJ2-7; 8 positions agree with TRBD1. The CDR3 extends over 15 amino acids. Germline values: CDR1 SGDLS, CDR2 YYNGEE. V dropped 3 bases and J dropped 2; count of bases not matched to a gene: 7. The CDR3 region is CASSAGQVGAYEQYF. CDR3 in DNA: TGTGCCAGCAGCGCGGGACAGGTGGGGGCCTACGAGCAGTACTTC.

The rearrangement links TRBV19 to TRBJ1-5; D remains unclear. V was clipped by 0 bases and J by 7 bases, with 13 bases between them. The CDR3 sequence is 15 residues long. Germline CDR1 reads LNHDA; CDR2 reads SQIVND (reference sequence). The CDR3 loop reads CASSIDLRATQPQHF. CDR3 sequence (DNA): TGTGCCAGTAGTATAGATCTTAGGGCGACCCAGCCCCAGCATTTT.

V and J are TRBV27 and TRBJ2-7; 11 positions agree with TRBD2. Germline CDR1 is MNHEY and CDR2 is SMNVEV (reference sequence). The V gene end was trimmed by 5 bases and the J gene end by 0 bases; junction bases not matched to a gene: 9. The CDR3 totals 17 residues. CDR3 sequence reads: CASSPTPGLADSYEQYF. CDR3 DNA sequence: TGTGCCAGCAGTCCTACTCCGGGACTAGCGGACTCCTACGAGCAGTACTTC.

The chain has TRBV5-1 and TRBJ2-3, with a weak D call TRBD2 (5 bases). The CDR3 totals 15 residues. V dropped 0 bases and J dropped 1 base, with 9 bases sitting between them. The V gene's germline CDR1 is SGHRS and CDR2 YFSETQ. CDR3 loop: CASSLVGSGTDTQYF. The CDR3, as DNA: TGCGCCAGCAGCTTGGTAGGTAGCGGCACAGATACGCAGTATTTT.

The chain has TRBV7-2 and TRBJ2-3; 8 bases agree with TRBD2. This CDR3 is built from 15 residues. The V segment lost 3 bases and the J segment 6 bases; nucleotides outside the gene matches: 8. The V gene's germline CDR1 is SGHTA and CDR2 FQGNSA. Here the CDR3 DNA reads TGTGCCAGCAGCTTTAGCGGGGCCCTCCCTGATACGCAGTATTTT. Protein product: CASSFSGALPDTQYF.

The chain couples TRBV6-4 to TRBJ2-3, with D uncertain. Trimming removed 0 bases from V and 1 base from J, with 8 bases in between. The germline V gene encodes CDR1 MRHNA and CDR2 SNTAGT. The CDR3 covers 15 residues. The DNA for the CDR3 is TGTGCCAGCAGTGACTCGAGAAGCGGCACAGATACGCAGTATTTT. This translates into CASSDSRSGTDTQYF.

The V call is TRBV4-1, the J call TRBJ1-5, with a possible D match to TRBD1 (6 bases). The germline V gene encodes CDR1 MGHRA and CDR2 YSYEKL. Trimming removed 4 bases at V and 4 bases at J, with 8 bases between. The CDR3 covers 13 residues. The CDR3 DNA reads as TGCGCCAGCAGCCGGGACATAAATCAGCCCCAGCATTTT. It translates to CASSRDINQPQHF.

This clone was seen once. The V and J genes are TRBV25-1 and TRBJ1-1; 7 nucleotides line up with TRBD1. CDR3 length: 15 residues. Trimming cost V 7 bases and J 4 bases; bases outside gene matches: 12. Looked up from germline, CDR1 is MGHDK and CDR2 is SYGVNS. CDR3 in DNA: TGTGCCAGCACCGAAGGAGGGGGCGGGGGCACTGAAGCTTTCTTT. Translating it yields CASTEGGGGGTEAFF.

This clone was seen only a few times. Written as DNA, the CDR3 is TGTGCCAGCAGCCCGGACAGTGGGTATCAGCCCCAGCATTTT. Translated: CASSPDSGYQPQHF. The V call is TRBV7-2, the J call TRBJ1-5; perhaps TRBD1 as D (6 bases). V lost 5 bases, J lost 5 bases, and 13 bases lay in between. The CDR3 has 14 residues. Germline V gene lookup returns CDR1 SGHTA and CDR2 FQGNSA.

This clone appeared once. The chain links TRBV25-1 to TRBJ2-3; TRBD2 matches 7 bases. The length of the CDR3 is 15 residues. CDR1 MGHDK and CDR2 SYGVNS come from the germline V gene. The J segment lost 1 base and the V segment lost 5 bases, leaving 6 bases of the junction unmatched. This CDR3 reads CASSKLAPGTDTQYF. CDR3 DNA sequence: TGTGCCAGCAGTAAACTAGCGCCTGGCACAGATACGCAGTATTTT. Complete variable domain (other parts from reference TRBV25-1 and TRBJ2-3): EADIYQTPRYLVIGTGKKITLECSQTMGHDKMYWYQQDPGMELHLIHYSYGVNSTEKGDLSSESTVSRIRTEHFPLTLESARPSHTSQYLCASSKLAPGTDTQYFGPGTRLTVL.